The 30 T cell receptor beta chains below all came from one sample that was sequenced in a study of T-cell reconstitution after alpha-beta-depleted transplantation in children. Unique molecular identifiers were used in preparing the TCRbeta library. TCRdb re-derived calls from the PCR reads in MiXCR, one entry per CDR3 protein. The sample lists roughly 500,000 distinct CDR3 sequences; 32% were seen once. Specimen: PBMCs from the stem cell graft donor, collected from the stem cell graft. These receptors came from a human donor who donated a stem cell graft to a child with aplastic anemia.

For this clonotype: It may be a read error: a sequence one base away is much more abundant. The chain carries TRBV7-2 and TRBJ2-2; D ambiguous. CDR3 size: 15 residues. In germline, CDR1 is SGHTA, CDR2 FQGNSA. The CDR3 DNA is TGTGCCGGCAGCTTAGCCGCCCCGAACACCGGGGAGCTGTTTTTT. It translates to CAGSLAAPNTGELFF.

This clonotype has a handful of counts. The chain is built from TRBV4-1 and TRBJ2-1; 11 bases map to TRBD1. CDR3 length: 15 residues. J was trimmed by 5 bases and V by 6 bases; bases with no gene match: 6. From germline, CDR1 is MGHRA and CDR2 YSYEKL. CDR3 sequence (DNA): TGCGCCAGCAGTCGGGACAGGGGGACCCACAATGAGCAGTTCTTC. It specifies CASSRDRGTHNEQFF.

This chain uses TRBV12-3 or TRBV12-4 with TRBJ2-1, with D possibly TRBD2 on 7 matching bases. Deletions cut 3 bases from V and 3 bases from J, with 15 bases between. This CDR3 contains 16 residues. CDR3 sequence: CASSFGGALSYNEQFF. The CDR3 coding sequence is TGTGCCAGCAGTTTTGGGGGGGCCCTTAGCTACAATGAGCAGTTCTTC.

This clonotype was seen a handful of times. The chain recombines TRBV11-2 with TRBJ2-1; 10 bases line up with TRBD2. The germline V gene has CDR1 SGHAT and CDR2 FQNNGV. V lost 5 bases to trimming and J lost 6 bases; unmatched junction nucleotides: 16. This CDR3 region has 18 residues. The CDR3 loop reads CASSQPPGSSGRGNEQFF. CDR3 bases: TGTGCCAGCAGCCAGCCTCCGGGGTCTAGCGGGAGAGGCAATGAGCAGTTCTTC.

J is TRBJ1-2 and V is TRBV7-2, with D tentatively TRBD1 (5 bases). Germline-derived CDR1 and CDR2 are SGHTA and FQGNSA. Trimming left V 3 bases short and J 6 bases short, with 11 bases between. The CDR3 sequence is 13 residues long. The CDR3: CASSLGGRDGYTF. CDR3 nucleotide sequence: TGTGCCAGCAGCTTGGGGGGGAGAGATGGCTACACCTTC.

Points on this clonotype: A much larger clone differs from this one at a single base, so this may be a read error. The chain uses TRBV6-1 and TRBJ1-5, with D uncertain. Per the germline V gene, CDR1 is MNHNS and CDR2 is SASEGT. Between the trimmed V and J ends, which lost 11 bases and 7 bases, there was a span of 18 bases. The CDR3 runs to 13 residues. For the CDR3, the DNA is TGTGCCGCCGGGGAGGGCTACAAGCAGCCCCAGCATTTT. Its translation is CAAGEGYKQPQHF.

The chain employs TRBV15 and TRBJ2-1; D unresolved. V gave up 0 bases and J gave up 0 bases, with 18 bases separating them. Germline V gene data show CDR1 as LNHNV and CDR2 as YYDKDF (reference sequence). CDR3 length: 19 residues. This CDR3 reads CATSRDSGVAASSYNEQFF. CDR3 in DNA: TGTGCCACCAGCAGAGATTCAGGTGTGGCGGCGAGCTCCTACAATGAGCAGTTCTTC.

This chain connects TRBV9 to TRBJ1-2, with 10 bases lining up with TRBD1. Per germline, CDR1 SGDLS and CDR2 YYNGEE. The V gene end was trimmed by 7 bases and the J gene end by 6 bases; junction bases not matched to a gene: 3. The CDR3 consists of 12 residues. The DNA of the CDR3 is TGTGCCAGCCGAGGACAGGGGGATGGCTACACCTTC. Protein sequence: CASRGQGDGYTF.

This clonotype occurred a few times. The genes are TRBV5-6 and TRBJ2-2; 7 nucleotides agree with TRBD2. The germline V gene encodes CDR1 SGHDT and CDR2 YYEEEE. The CDR3 loop spans 17 amino acids. J lost 5 bases, V lost 3 bases, and 13 bases had no gene match. For the CDR3, the DNA is TGTGCCAGCAGCTCCCTAGGGGTAGCGGGTCTAACCGGGGAGCTGTTTTTT. It encodes CASSSLGVAGLTGELFF.

This clonotype was counted between two and nine times. This chain uses TRBV12-3 or TRBV12-4 with TRBJ2-7; weak D call: TRBD1 (5 bases). V was pared by 3 bases and J by 0 bases, with 9 bases between. CDR3 length equals 14 residues. The CDR3 nucleotides are TGTGCCAGCAGTTTCACAGGACGCTCCTACGAGCAGTACGTC. Encoded protein: CASSFTGRSYEQYV.

The chain carries TRBV7-3 and TRBJ2-3; TRBD1 is a possible D gene (6 bases). CDR1 and CDR2 (germline): SGHTA, FQGTGA. The CDR3 has 14 amino acids. V dropped 1 base and J dropped 4 bases, with 9 bases sitting between them. CDR3 nucleotide sequence: TGTGCCAGCAGCTTAAACCAGGGGCCAGATACGCAGTATTTT. This gives the protein CASSLNQGPDTQYF.

In this sample, this clonotype turned up a few times. The chain links TRBV5-1 to TRBJ2-5; 10 nucleotides agree with TRBD2. V trimming: 1 base; J trimming: 3 bases; junction bases outside the gene matches: 3. This CDR3 is 15 amino acids long. Germline loops: CDR1 SGHRS, CDR2 YFSETQ. The CDR3 coding sequence is TGCGCCAGCAGCTTGTCCGGGACTAGCGAAGAGACCCAGTACTTC. Its translation: CASSLSGTSEETQYF.

J is TRBJ2-5 and V is TRBV20-1, with 14 bases that match TRBD2. V lost 0 bases and J lost 0; bases outside the gene matches: 9. This CDR3 is 19 amino acids long. Germline V gene sequence: CDR1 DFQATT, CDR2 SNEGSKA (reference sequence). CDR3 residues: CSAREGTSGRIFYQETQYF. The CDR3, as DNA: TGCAGTGCTAGAGAAGGGACTAGCGGGAGAATATTCTACCAAGAGACCCAGTACTTC.

The chain is built from TRBV29-1 and TRBJ2-3, with D perhaps given as TRBD1 or TRBD2 (6 bases each). Trimming removed 1 base at V and 5 bases at J, with 13 bases between. The CDR3 covers 14 residues. Germline V gene sequence: CDR1 SQVTM, CDR2 ANQGSEA. The CDR3 here is CSVEGGAWRDTQYF. CDR3 nucleotide sequence: TGCAGCGTTGAAGGGGGGGCCTGGAGAGATACGCAGTATTTT.

This clonotype was observed a handful of times. The V and J genes are TRBV27 and TRBJ2-7; D gene uncertain. Germline lookup yields CDR1 MNHEY and CDR2 SMNVEV (reference sequence). V gave up 0 bases and J gave up 0 bases, with 3 bases separating them. This CDR3 has 13 residues. The CDR3 region has the DNA TGTGCCAGCAGTTTATCCCGCTCCTACGAGCAGTACTTC. This codes for CASSLSRSYEQYF.

Here the CDR3 reads CASNFGNEQFF. CDR3 DNA sequence: TGTGCCAGCAATTTTGGCAATGAGCAGTTCTTC. The chain couples TRBV28 to TRBJ2-1, with no clear D. The ends were cut back, 7 bases at V and 6 bases at J, with 7 bases in the middle. The germline V gene encodes CDR1 MDHEN and CDR2 SYDVKM. This CDR3 spans 11 amino acids. The variable domain in full, with the rest retrieved from reference TRBV28 and TRBJ2-1, is DVKVTQSSRYLVKRTGEKVFLECVQDMDHENMFWYRQDPGLGLRLIYFSYDVKMKEKGDIPEGYSVSREKKERFSLILESASTNQTSMYLCASNFGNEQFFGPGTRLTVL.

In this sample, this clonotype turned up a few times. In DNA form, the CDR3 reads TGTGCCAGCAGTATTGCAGGGGGCGCGGTCCCCGGGGAGCTGTTTTTT. Translation: CASSIAGGAVPGELFF. This chain connects TRBV6-1 to TRBJ2-2, with 8 bases identical to TRBD1. CDR1 is MNHNS, CDR2 SASEGT, per germline. CDR3 length equals 16 residues. V shed 5 bases and J 6 bases; nucleotides not matched to a gene: 11.

On this clonotype itself: A much larger clone is a single base away; this may be a read error. The V gene is TRBV9, the J gene TRBJ2-1; D is unresolved. CDR1 is SGDLS and CDR2 is YYNGEE in the germline V gene. CDR3 size: 15 residues. This chain's CDR3 is CASSEEGRIYNEQLF. The CDR3 nucleotides read TGTGCCAGCAGCGAGGAAGGACGAATATACAATGAGCAGTTGTTC.

The chain uses TRBV28 and TRBJ1-2, with D tentatively TRBD1 (5 bases). The CDR3 is 17 amino acids. V was clipped by 1 base and J by 7 bases, with 22 bases between them. CDR1 and CDR2 from the germline V gene are MDHEN and SYDVKM. CDR3 nucleotide sequence: TGTGCCAGCAGTTTATTTGTACAGGCCAGCGGTAAGCTTGGCTACACCTTC. This translates into CASSLFVQASGKLGYTF.

The chain employs TRBV4-3 and TRBJ2-5, with 16 bases matching TRBD2. With V trimmed by 3 bases and J by 1 base, 2 bases remained unmatched. This CDR3 is 17 amino acids long. Germline CDR1 reads LGHNA; CDR2 reads YSLEER. The CDR3 DNA reads TGCGCCAGCAGCCAGGGACTAGCGGGAGGGGGCCAAGAGACCCAGTACTTC. This sequence encodes CASSQGLAGGGQETQYF.

This clonotype was observed a few times. The chain recombines TRBV20-1 with TRBJ2-5, with D possibly TRBD1 on 6 matching bases. The germline gives CDR1 DFQATT, CDR2 SNEGSKA (reference sequence). V dropped 6 bases and J dropped 2 bases, with 16 bases sitting between them. This CDR3 has 14 amino acids. CDR3 nucleotides: TGCAGTGCCCCAAGACAGGAACTGCAAGAGACCCAGTACTTC. Translation gives CSAPRQELQETQYF.

This clonotype has more than one count but fewer than ten. The chain has TRBV20-1 and TRBJ2-1; 11 positions match TRBD2. V lost 0 bases to trimming and J lost 8 bases; unmatched junction nucleotides: 6. This CDR3 contains 15 residues. Germline V gene sequence: CDR1 DFQATT, CDR2 SNEGSKA (reference sequence). The CDR3 DNA reads TGCAGTGCTAGAGATAGCGGGAGGGCCCGGTATGAGCAGTTCTTC. The encoded protein is CSARDSGRARYEQFF.

V is TRBV7-2 and J is TRBJ2-2; a possible D gene is TRBD2 (6 bases). The germline gives CDR1 SGHTA, CDR2 FQGNSA. V lost 1 base and J 4 bases, leaving 10 bases between the germline ends. The CDR3 spans 15 residues. This CDR3 is CASSLGRLGTGELFF. As DNA, the CDR3 is TGTGCCAGCAGCTTAGGAAGACTAGGCACCGGGGAGCTGTTTTTT.

J is TRBJ2-1 and V is TRBV5-1; weak D call: TRBD2 (5 bases). The CDR3 is made up of 15 amino acids. CDR1 SGHRS and CDR2 YFSETQ come from the germline V gene. V was pared by 4 bases and J by 2 bases, with 13 bases between. The CDR3 here is CASSDELVTYNEQFF. In nucleotides, the CDR3 is TGCGCCAGCAGCGACGAACTAGTGACCTACAATGAGCAGTTCTTC.

V usage is TRBV5-8 and J usage is TRBJ1-5, with D possibly matching TRBD1 (6 bases). The ends were cut back, 4 bases at V and 9 bases at J, with 23 bases in the middle. The CDR3 length is 16 residues. In germline, CDR1 is SGHTS, CDR2 YDEGEE. The CDR3: CASSPAHLSGVPPQHF. CDR3 DNA sequence: TGTGCCAGCAGCCCGGCGCATTTGTCAGGGGTTCCGCCCCAGCATTTT.

The chain couples TRBV20-1 to TRBJ2-2; 9 bases map to TRBD2. The CDR3 is 15 amino acids. With V trimmed by 5 bases and J by 5 bases, 9 bases remained unmatched. From germline, CDR1 is DFQATT and CDR2 SNEGSKA (reference sequence). CDR3 DNA sequence: TGCAGTGCTTCCCGGACTAGCGTAAAGACCGGGGAGCTGTTTTTT. This translates into CSASRTSVKTGELFF.

The rearrangement joins TRBV29-1 to TRBJ1-2; D is unresolved. Trimming cost V 4 bases and J 0 bases, with 12 bases left between them. There are 14 residues in the CDR3. Per the germline V gene, CDR1 is SQVTM and CDR2 is ANQGSEA. CDR3 residues: CSVVSAEPNYGYTF. The DNA for the CDR3 is TGCAGCGTTGTGTCGGCAGAGCCTAACTATGGCTACACCTTC.

The DNA of the CDR3 is TGCGCCAGCAGCTCGACAGGGCACGAGCAGTACGTC. As protein: CASSSTGHEQYV. V gene TRBV5-1 combines with J gene TRBJ2-7; 7 bases line up with TRBD1. The CDR3 sequence is 12 residues long. Germline-derived CDR1 and CDR2 are SGHRS and YFSETQ. The V segment lost 3 bases and the J segment 5 bases; nucleotides outside the gene matches: 2.

In its sample, this clonotype was seen a few times. The rearrangement joins TRBV29-1 to TRBJ1-1, with D unclear. This CDR3 spans 13 amino acids. Germline V gene data show CDR1 as SQVTM and CDR2 as ANQGSEA. V was trimmed by 6 bases and J by 4 bases, leaving 15 bases between them. The CDR3 sequence: CSVDLRLGTEAFF. The CDR3 DNA reads TGCAGCGTGGATCTACGGTTGGGCACTGAAGCTTTCTTT.

This clonotype has more than one count but fewer than ten. The rearrangement joins TRBV7-2 to TRBJ1-2, with 9 bases aligning to TRBD1. After removal of 1 base from V and 4 bases from J, the junction contained 7 bases not matched to a gene. The CDR3 length is 16 residues. Germline values: CDR1 SGHTA, CDR2 FQGNSA. The CDR3 region has the DNA TGTGCCAGCAGCTTAGTTCTTGACAGGGGGGGCTATGGCTACACCTTC. It is translated as CASSLVLDRGGYGYTF.